The clone carrying this T cell receptor beta chain came up a few times. Its antigen is not identified. The data were taken from a study of early T cells in non-severe SARS-CoV-2 infection. Overall study context: RNA in bulk from unsorted whole blood was sequenced, and chains were unpaired. Study results and limitations: VDJdb matches were skewed toward anti-spike CD8 T cell responses.

This CDR3 is built from 15 residues. The germline V gene has CDR1 MNHEY and CDR2 SMNVEV (reference sequence). The V gene lost 4 bases and the J gene lost 8 bases, with 18 bases spanning the gap. TCRdb independently ran MiXCR on the 5' RACE reads; one entry per CDR3 protein. The table includes fewer than 100,000 distinct CDR3 sequences, about 16% detected once. This receptor was taken from an adult who was a healthcare worker with PCR-confirmed SARS-CoV-2 infection or an uninfected control (not recorded which). This chain joins TRBV27 and TRBJ1-5; D remains ambiguous. The sample was whole blood. Written as DNA, the CDR3 is TGTGCCAGCAGTTCCCTCCCCCCGCCGCGTGAGCCCCAGCATTTT. Translating gives CASSSLPPPREPQHF.